These T cell receptor beta chains were read from a single sample in a study of identical twins. TCRdb analysed the 5' RACE reads with MiXCR anew, one entry per CDR3 protein. Of roughly 770,000 distinct CDR3 sequences in the sample, 18% were seen once. The sample also formed part of further work on T cells expressing NK-cell markers.

The source material was PBMCs. The source is a young woman in good health. Both conserved end residues are part of each CDR3. Each record gives: CDR3 DNA, CDR3 protein, D gene, clone size, J gene, V gene. D genes are given only for firm matches. The size field is filled for only some rows; it gives once, few, many or a size class.

TGCGCCAGCAGCATCGGACAGGGGAGAAACTATGGCTACACCTTC CASSIGQGRNYGYTF TRBD1 NA TRBJ1-2 TRBV5-1
TGTGCCAGCAGCCCTCACCAGAGGACCCGGTGGGACACCGGGGAGCTGTTTTTT CASSPHQRTRWDTGELFF NA NA TRBJ2-2 TRBV11-2
TGTGCCAGCTCAGGTTCCAGCAACACTGAAGCTTTCTTT CASSGSSNTEAFF NA few TRBJ1-1 TRBV18
TGCAGTGCTAGTAGAGGACAGCACTACGAGCAGTACTTC CSASRGQHYEQYF NA few TRBJ2-7 TRBV20-1
TGTGCCAGCAGCTTAACAAGCGATACGCAGTATTTT CASSLTSDTQYF NA few TRBJ2-3 TRBV7-3
TGCGCCAGCAGCTTGGCCCAAACACGGGGCGGATATGGCTACACCTTC CASSLAQTRGGYGYTF NA few TRBJ1-2 TRBV5-1
TGTGCTAGTGCCCCGACAGCATCCTTCTCCTACGAGCAGTACTTC CASAPTASFSYEQYF NA NA TRBJ2-7 TRBV12-5
TGCAGCGTGATTACGAGGCATAGGAACACTGAAGCTTTCTTT CSVITRHRNTEAFF NA few TRBJ1-1 TRBV29-1
TGCAGTGCTAGAGAGAGCGTGAATTCACCCCTCCACTTT CSARESVNSPLHF NA NA TRBJ1-6 TRBV20-1
TGCAGTGCTAGTCCCGGGGCAGAGACCCAGTACTTC CSASPGAETQYF NA few TRBJ2-5 TRBV20-1
TGCGCCAGCACCGGAACCTTGAACACTGAAGCTTTCTTT CASTGTLNTEAFF NA NA TRBJ1-1 TRBV5-1
TGTGCCAGCAGCTTGGCCCCGGGAGAGGTCACAGATACGCAGTATTTT CASSLAPGEVTDTQYF NA few TRBJ2-3 TRBV5-6
TGTGCCAGCATCAGAGCCCCGGATCCTAACTATGGCTACACCTTC CASIRAPDPNYGYTF NA few TRBJ1-2 TRBV6-1
TGTGCCAGCAGCTTGGGGGGCGAAGAAACCCTCCCACATTACAATGAGCAGTTCTTC CASSLGGEETLPHYNEQFF NA few TRBJ2-1 TRBV5-4
TGTGCCAGCAGCCCCCTAGGGGAAAAACTGTTTTTT CASSPLGEKLFF NA few TRBJ1-4 TRBV7-2
TGTGCCAGTAGCGGACAGGACCAAGAGACCCAGTACTTC CASSGQDQETQYF TRBD1 NA TRBJ2-5 TRBV19
TGTGCCAGCAGTTTCGGACAGGCTTATGGAAACACCATATATTTT CASSFGQAYGNTIYF TRBD1 NA TRBJ1-3 TRBV12-3/TRBV12-4
TGCAGTGCTAGGGGGCGGGGCTGGGAGACCCAGTACTTC CSARGRGWETQYF NA few TRBJ2-5 TRBV20-1
TGTGCCAGCAGTCCCTGGGACAGCTTGAACACTGAAGCTTTCTTT CASSPWDSLNTEAFF TRBD1 NA TRBJ1-1 TRBV12-3/TRBV12-4
TGCGCCAGCAGCTTGGGAGGATCAGCGGTTCAAGAGACCCAGTACTTC CASSLGGSAVQETQYF NA NA TRBJ2-5 TRBV5-1
TGTGCCAGCTCACCAGGCCTAGCGGATAAGCAGTTCTTC CASSPGLADKQFF TRBD2 few TRBJ2-1 TRBV18
TGTGCCAGCAGCCAGGTTGGCAATGAGCAGTTCTTC CASSQVGNEQFF NA many TRBJ2-1 TRBV3-1
TGCAGTGCTAGACCTAGCGGGAGCGGCGTCGGCACCGGGGAGCTGTTTTTT CSARPSGSGVGTGELFF TRBD2 NA TRBJ2-2 TRBV20-1